The 31 T cell receptor beta chains below were found in one sample sequenced in a study of T cells after yellow fever vaccination. TCRdb recomputed calls from the 5' RACE reads with MiXCR, one row per CDR3 protein. This sample has around 310,000 distinct CDR3 sequences, with 8.7% found just once. Material: PBMCs, obtained on the day of the first yellow fever vaccination. These receptors were taken from a man aged 18-30 years who received the YFV17D yellow fever vaccine.

This clonotype was counted between two and nine times. This sequence joins TRBV25-1 and TRBJ2-6; D gene unclear. This CDR3 is 12 amino acids long. The ends were cut back, 10 bases at V and 0 bases at J, with 4 bases in the middle. Per the germline V gene, CDR1 is MGHDK and CDR2 is SYGVNS. The CDR3 reads CATDSGANVLTF. In nucleotides, the CDR3 is TGTGCCACGGACTCTGGGGCCAACGTCCTGACTTTC.

The chain couples TRBV7-6 to TRBJ2-3, with unresolved D. Trimming cost V 5 bases and J 2 bases, with 17 bases left between them. The CDR3 extends over 16 amino acids. Germline V lookup: CDR1 SGHVS, CDR2 FNYEAQ. The DNA of the CDR3 is TGTGCCAGCAGCGCCGACCCGAGGTCGGTCACAGATACGCAGTATTTT. As protein: CASSADPRSVTDTQYF.

The chain carries TRBV12-3 or TRBV12-4 and TRBJ1-2; D gene ambiguous. The CDR3 has 15 residues. Deletions cut 0 bases from V and 7 bases from J, with 15 bases between. CDR3 region: CASSLAPGGEAGYTF. The CDR3 DNA reads as TGTGCCAGCAGTTTAGCGCCGGGAGGAGAGGCTGGCTACACCTTC.

This clonotype has only a few counts. J is TRBJ2-7 and V is TRBV7-8, with a tentative D call TRBD2 (6 bases). The V gene's germline CDR1 is SGHVS and CDR2 FQNEAQ. This CDR3 comprises 16 residues. Between the trimmed V and J ends, which lost 5 bases and 2 bases, there was a span of 19 bases. The CDR3 DNA follows: TGTGCCAGCAGCCTCAGAGGGGCGGGGTCAACCTACGAGCAGTACTTC. Translation gives CASSLRGAGSTYEQYF.

In this sample, this clonotype turned up many times. The chain recombines TRBV5-6 with TRBJ2-3; no reliable D call. V was pared by 0 bases and J by 5 bases, with 7 bases between. This CDR3 is built from 13 residues. Germline assignment: CDR1 SGHDT and CDR2 YYEEEE. The CDR3 loop reads CASSLASRDTQYF. The CDR3 DNA sequence: TGTGCCAGCAGCTTGGCAAGTAGAGATACGCAGTATTTT. Variable domain in full (rest from reference TRBV5-6 and TRBJ2-3): DAGVTQSPTHLIKTRGQQVTLRCSPKSGHDTVSWYQQALGQGPQFIFQYYEEEERQRGNFPDRFSGHQFPNYSSELNVNALLLGDSALYLCASSLASRDTQYFGPGTRLTVL.

The chain recombines TRBV5-6 with TRBJ2-7, with D perhaps matching TRBD1 or TRBD2 (5 bases each). The ends were cut back, 4 bases at V and 0 bases at J, with 14 bases in the middle. The CDR3 is 15 residues long. CDR1 SGHDT and CDR2 YYEEEE come from the germline V gene. CDR3 coding DNA: TGTGCCAGCAGCAGCACCCGGGACCTCTCCTACGAGCAGTACGTC. Translating gives CASSSTRDLSYEQYV.

V is TRBV18 and J is TRBJ1-6; 8 nucleotides line up with TRBD1. Per germline, CDR1 KGHSH and CDR2 LQKENI. Trimming cost V 3 bases and J 5 bases; bases outside gene matches: 6. This CDR3 comprises 16 residues. CDR3 sequence (DNA): TGTGCCAGCTCACCTAATGGACAGGGCAATAATTCACCCCTCCACTTT. Translating gives CASSPNGQGNNSPLHF.

The rearrangement joins TRBV7-2 to TRBJ2-5, with TRBD2 identical over 11 bases. Germline V gene data show CDR1 as SGHTA and CDR2 as FQGNSA. The CDR3 covers 17 residues. V dropped 2 bases and J dropped 9; count of bases not matched to a gene: 14. CDR3 DNA sequence: TGTGCCAGCAGCTTACGTGGGACTAGCGGACCCTTCGGGGCCCAGTACTTC. Translating gives CASSLRGTSGPFGAQYF.

The chain combines TRBV15 with TRBJ2-5; the D is unclear. The V and J ends lost 0 bases and 1 base respectively, with 12 bases between them. This CDR3 is 16 amino acids long. The germline gives CDR1 LNHNV, CDR2 YYDKDF (reference sequence). The CDR3 loop is CATSRERSAFQETQYF. DNA for the CDR3: TGTGCCACCAGCAGAGAACGCTCGGCATTCCAAGAGACCCAGTACTTC.

This clonotype was recorded a few times. This chain uses TRBV4-3 with TRBJ2-7, with D perhaps matching TRBD2 (6 bases). The CDR3 loop spans 16 amino acids. The germline V gene encodes CDR1 LGHNA and CDR2 YSLEER. V gave up 1 base and J gave up 6 bases, with 19 bases separating them. CDR3 region: CASSQAIGGNSREQYF. The CDR3 DNA follows: TGCGCCAGCAGCCAAGCTATTGGAGGGAATTCACGCGAGCAGTACTTC.

This chain joins TRBV20-1 and TRBJ1-6, with 9 bases identical to TRBD1. This CDR3 is 15 amino acids long. V lost 0 bases, J lost 7 bases, and 4 bases stayed unmatched. Germline CDR1 reads DFQATT; CDR2 reads SNEGSKA (reference sequence). The CDR3 nucleotides read TGCAGTGCTAGAGAAACAGGGGGCTACAATTCACCCCTCCACTTT. The encoded protein is CSARETGGYNSPLHF.

The table lists this clonotype with many counts. The genes are TRBV7-2 and TRBJ2-1; D unresolved. With 2 bases removed from V and 6 bases from J, the gap between germline ends came to 2 bases. Germline lookup yields CDR1 SGHTA and CDR2 FQGNSA. The CDR3 runs 11 residues. CDR3 DNA: TGTGCCAGCAGCTTAATCAATGAGCAGTTCTTC. Protein sequence: CASSLINEQFF.

This clonotype was seen more than once but under ten times. J is TRBJ2-2 and V is TRBV6-1; 9 bases fit TRBD1. The germline V gene encodes CDR1 MNHNS and CDR2 SASEGT. V trimming: 11 bases; J trimming: 8 bases; junction bases outside the gene matches: 12. The CDR3 has 14 amino acids. In nucleotides, the CDR3 is TGTGCCGTATCGGCCCGGGACAGGGCTGGGGAGCTGTTTTTT. Translation gives CAVSARDRAGELFF.

This chain joins TRBV5-1 and TRBJ2-1, with TRBD1 identical over 7 bases. This CDR3 spans 16 amino acids. Germline values: CDR1 SGHRS, CDR2 YFSETQ. The V and J ends lost 4 bases and 0 bases, in that order; junction bases with no gene match: 7. The CDR3 region has the DNA TGCGCCAGCAGCCGACCCAGGGGGAGCTCCTACAATGAGCAGTTCTTC. Translation: CASSRPRGSSYNEQFF.

This clonotype has a count of ten or more. This sequence joins TRBV5-1 and TRBJ2-2, with a possible D match to TRBD1 (7 bases). This CDR3 has 14 amino acids. With 7 bases removed from V and 3 bases from J, the gap between germline ends came to 13 bases. The germline gives CDR1 SGHRS, CDR2 YFSETQ. In DNA form, the CDR3 reads TGCGCCAGCTCGGAGGGACAGTACACCGGGGAGCTGTTTTTT. Translated, it gives CASSEGQYTGELFF.

V usage is TRBV25-1 and J usage is TRBJ2-1; the match to TRBD2 covers 7 bases. Unmatched junction bases numbered 8, after V lost 2 bases and J lost 7 bases. CDR1 and CDR2 (germline): MGHDK, SYGVNS. The CDR3 covers 15 residues. CDR3 protein: CASSELSGAGNEQFF. The CDR3 DNA is TGTGCCAGCAGTGAACTAAGCGGGGCGGGAAATGAGCAGTTCTTC.

This clonotype showed up many times. This chain links TRBV6-5 with TRBJ2-5; D is unclear. This CDR3 spans 14 amino acids. Germline V CDR1 and CDR2: MNHEY, SVGAGI. The germline V and J ends were trimmed by 2 bases and 5 bases, with 12 bases remaining between them. The CDR3: CASSYPGQFETQYF. The CDR3 coding sequence is TGTGCCAGCAGTTACCCCGGGCAGTTCGAGACCCAGTACTTC.

This clonotype has just a few counts. The chain joins TRBV12-3 or TRBV12-4 to TRBJ2-2, with a possible D match to TRBD2 (5 bases). CDR3 length: 15 amino acids. With 6 bases removed from V and 0 bases from J, the gap between germline ends came to 11 bases. The CDR3 DNA reads TGTGCCAGCAGGCCTCCGGGATCGAACACCGGGGAGCTGTTTTTT. The encoded protein is CASRPPGSNTGELFF.

As DNA, the CDR3 is TGCGCCAGCAGCAAGGGACCGGGAGTCGAGGCTTTCTTT. Its translation is CASSKGPGVEAFF. The rearrangement joins TRBV5-1 to TRBJ1-1, with D possibly being TRBD1 (5 bases). This CDR3 contains 13 residues. Trimming removed 4 bases from V and 11 bases from J, with 18 bases in between. The germline V gene encodes CDR1 SGHRS and CDR2 YFSETQ.

V usage is TRBV9 and J usage is TRBJ1-1; D gene ambiguous. Germline V CDR1 and CDR2: SGDLS, YYNGEE. The CDR3 is 16 residues long. The V and J ends lost 3 bases and 1 base respectively, with 16 bases between them. CDR3 DNA: TGTGCCAGCAGCGCTGACGCCGGGCTCCGGAACACTGAAGCTTTCTTT. Residues: CASSADAGLRNTEAFF.

This clonotype has just a few counts. The CDR3 sequence is CSAKDRGYEQYF. CDR3 DNA: TGCAGTGCTAAGGACAGGGGCTACGAGCAGTACTTC. The V and J genes are TRBV20-1 and TRBJ2-7, with TRBD1 matching 9 bases. J gave up 3 bases and V 4 bases, and 1 base lay outside the gene matches. There are 12 residues in the CDR3. The germline gives CDR1 DFQATT, CDR2 SNEGSKA (reference sequence).

At least ten counts were recorded for this clonotype. This chain links TRBV5-1 with TRBJ2-1; TRBD2 matches 8 bases. The CDR3 runs to 15 residues. V dropped 5 bases and J dropped 4; count of bases not matched to a gene: 8. Germline CDR1 SGHRS, CDR2 YFSETQ. The CDR3 spells CASSFFGGEYNEQFF. The CDR3 coding sequence is TGCGCCAGCAGTTTCTTCGGGGGGGAATACAATGAGCAGTTCTTC.

This clonotype appeared a few times. The rearrangement joins TRBV20-1 to TRBJ2-3; a weak D match, TRBD2 (6 bases). Per germline, CDR1 DFQATT and CDR2 SNEGSKA (reference sequence). The ends were cut back, 0 bases at V and 5 bases at J, with 12 bases in the middle. This CDR3 region has 14 residues. This chain's CDR3 is CSARDVAAGDTQYF. In DNA, the CDR3 is TGCAGTGCTAGAGACGTAGCGGCGGGAGATACGCAGTATTTT.

This chain joins TRBV9 and TRBJ2-5; either TRBD1 or TRBD2 may fit D (5 bases each). Germline loops: CDR1 SGDLS, CDR2 YYNGEE. This CDR3 has 15 amino acids. V lost 4 bases and J lost 5, with 18 bases in between. CDR3 loop: CASSPRSGRSETQYF. DNA for the CDR3: TGTGCCAGCAGCCCGAGGTCGGGACGTTCGGAGACCCAGTACTTC.

This clonotype occurred a few times. This chain links TRBV11-2 with TRBJ2-7; tentatively, D is TRBD1 (6 bases). V lost 1 base, J lost 3 bases, and 22 bases lay in between. Germline CDR1 SGHAT, CDR2 FQNNGV. The CDR3 consists of 18 residues. CDR3 loop: CASSLVPSTGTNNYEQYV. The CDR3, as DNA: TGTGCCAGCAGCTTAGTACCATCAACCGGGACAAACAACTACGAGCAGTACGTC.

The chain links TRBV20-1 to TRBJ1-2, with no clear D. The CDR3 totals 14 residues. Between the trimmed V and J ends, which lost 6 bases and 3 bases, there was a span of 17 bases. In germline, CDR1 is DFQATT, CDR2 SNEGSKA (reference sequence). CDR3 bases: TGCAGTGCCGGAGGGTGGAGAGAGGACTATGGCTACACCTTC. It encodes CSAGGWREDYGYTF.

This chain uses TRBV6-2 or TRBV6-3 with TRBJ2-7; TRBD1 matches at 8 bases. Germline CDR1 reads MNHEY; CDR2 reads SVGEGT. V gave up 4 bases and J gave up 2 bases; unmatched junction bases: 13. The length of the CDR3 is 17 residues. DNA for the CDR3: TGTGCCAGCAGTTCCTTACTCAGGGGGCGAAAAACCTACGAGCAGTACTTC. Its protein is CASSSLLRGRKTYEQYF.

This clonotype came up a few times. The chain couples TRBV20-1 to TRBJ2-7; TRBD2 aligns across 10 bases. The germline gives CDR1 DFQATT, CDR2 SNEGSKA (reference sequence). The V segment lost 3 bases and the J segment 2 bases; nucleotides outside the gene matches: 4. CDR3 size: 14 residues. The chain's CDR3 is CSASIGLAAYEQYF. In DNA form, the CDR3 reads TGCAGTGCTAGCATCGGACTAGCGGCCTACGAGCAGTACTTC.

This clonotype was observed at least ten times. V and J are TRBV6-2 or TRBV6-3 and TRBJ2-7, with D possibly TRBD2 on 5 matching bases. CDR1 and CDR2 from the germline V gene are MNHEY and SVGEGT. With 4 bases removed from V and 4 bases from J, the gap between germline ends came to 8 bases. The CDR3 is made up of 12 amino acids. The CDR3 DNA sequence: TGTGCCAGCAGTTGGACGGGGTACGAGCAGTACGTC. As protein: CASSWTGYEQYV.

The rearrangement joins TRBV7-7 to TRBJ2-2; 9 positions agree with TRBD2. This CDR3 comprises 18 residues. The germline gives CDR1 SSHAT, CDR2 FNYEAQ (reference sequence). V was clipped by 1 base and J by 0 bases; unmatched bases: 6. The CDR3 bases are TGTGCCAGCAGCTTAGTGGTAGCGGGGGACTCGAACACCGGGGAGCTGTTTTTT. Translating it yields CASSLVVAGDSNTGELFF. Combining the CDR3 with reference TRBV7-7 and TRBJ2-2 gives the whole variable domain GAGVSQSPRYKVTKRGQDVTLRCDPISSHATLYWYQQALGQGPEFLTYFNYEAQPDKSGLPSDRFSAERPEGSISTLTIQRTEQRDSAMYRCASSLVVAGDSNTGELFFGEGSRLTVL.

The CDR3 sequence is CASTRAGTGSYGGELFF. In nucleotides, the CDR3 is TGTGCCAGCACCAGAGCAGGGACAGGGTCTTATGGCGGGGAGCTGTTTTTT. The gene calls are TRBV6-1 and TRBJ2-2; 9 positions agree with TRBD1. The CDR3 length is 17 residues. Trimming removed 7 bases from V and 7 bases from J; junction bases left unmatched: 16. CDR1 and CDR2 (germline): MNHNS, SASEGT.